The clone carrying this T cell receptor (beta chain) came up a few times. Original analysis: Estimation of nucleated cell counts relied on the amplification of reference gene primers. This table comes from immunoSEQ multiplex PCR, and its TCRdb copy is limited to in-frame clones, with some not included. The DNA gave D and trimming, while V, J and clone size come from that table. The repertoire includes 140,000 to 150,000 clones, 60% to 85% of them detected once, and around 2.1% sits in the top ten. The source of the sample is a study of blood T cell repertoires in COVID-19. As for the study in general: Nucleic acid was either cDNA or gDNA, and it came from T cells, B-cell-depleted T cells, or PBMCs.

Looked up from germline, CDR1 is SGHRS and CDR2 is YFSETQ. The V end was cut by 0 bases, the J end by 4 bases, with 11 bases between. The length of the CDR3 is 15 residues. The sequenced sample consisted of peripheral blood. The rearrangement links TRBV5-1 to TRBJ2-1, with D unresolved. This TCR came from a woman aged 55-69 years with acute or convalescent COVID-19. The CDR3 region has the DNA TGCGCCAGCAGCTTGGAAACTGCAAGTTACAATGAGCAGTTCTTC. Protein product: CASSLETASYNEQFF.